By share, the clone carrying this T cell receptor beta chain ranks as medium-sized (0.01 to 0.1%). Its target is not known. Sequencing used immunoSEQ multiplex PCR; TCRdb keeps in-frame clones, though not all of them. Of some 82,000 clones listed, more than 75% were seen once; the top ten hold over 7%. These data originate in a study of graft-versus-host responses after intestinal transplantation. At the level of the study: Multivisceral, liver-intestinal, or isolated intestinal grafts were transplanted into recipients.

V lost 5 bases to trimming and J lost 1 base, with 17 bases between them. The germline gives CDR1 SEHNR, CDR2 FQNEAQ (reference sequence). The CDR3 is made up of 16 amino acids. The study's findings and limits: Within the allografts of patients who had graft-donor T cell macrochimerism, graft-versus-host to host-versus-graft clonal ratios were high.

V gene TRBV7-9 combines with J gene TRBJ1-1; D not certain. Material: unstimulated CD8+ T cells sorted from spleen or lymph node cells, obtained before transplant. The TCR sequence derives from a human donor who was the organ donor for an intestinal transplant. CDR3 region: CASSPPRATKNTEAFF. CDR3 nucleotides: TGTGCCAGCAGCCCACCTCGGGCCACCAAGAACACTGAAGCTTTCTTT.